The clone carrying this TCR beta chain was detected once. In the authors' workflow: The authors estimated nucleated cell counts from reference gene primer amplification. TCRdb keeps only in-frame clones here, not all; method: immunoSEQ multiplex PCR. V, J and clone size were drawn from that table, and D and trimming were deduced from the DNA. The sample has 25,000 to 40,000 clones; 85% to 90% are singletons. Per the germline V gene, CDR1 is SGHNT and CDR2 is YYREEE (reference sequence). Trimming removed 0 bases at V and 5 bases at J, with 6 bases between. The CDR3 loop spans 13 amino acids. The data were taken from a study of blood T cell repertoires in COVID-19. About the research overall: Donors in the United States, Italy and Spain gave samples during acute or convalescent COVID-19. The analysed material was cDNA or gDNA that came from T cells, B-cell-depleted T cells, or PBMCs.

This chain uses TRBV5-4 with TRBJ2-1; no clear D. This sequence was found in a man in his 70s with active COVID-19. Specimen: peripheral blood. CDR3 in DNA: TGTGCCAGCAGCTTGGTACTAAACAATGAGCAGTTCTTC. The encoded protein is CASSLVLNNEQFF.